This T cell receptor beta chain was sequenced for a study of blood T cell repertoires in COVID-19. The trim removed 7 bases at V and 6 bases at J, leaving 8 bases unmatched. This CDR3 has 13 amino acids. TCRdb's copy holds only in-frame clones and misses some; the assay was immunoSEQ multiplex PCR. The table has about 130,000 clones, around nine tenths seen once; the top ten hold roughly 2.1%. This receptor was obtained from a man aged 50 to 60 with COVID-19, enrolled during active disease. The sequencing input was peripheral blood. The chain employs TRBV12-3 or TRBV12-4 and TRBJ2-7, with 8 positions matching TRBD1. As DNA, the CDR3 is TGTGCCAGCACGGGCAGGGGGCTTGGCGAGCAGTACTTC. Its translation: CASTGRGLGEQYF.